This note documents a single T cell receptor (beta chain) sequence. What it binds is not known. CDR1 SGHRS and CDR2 YFSETQ come from the germline V gene. V was shortened by 0 bases and J by 0 bases, with 7 bases between the two germline ends. This CDR3 is 15 amino acids long. These data belong to a study of blood T cells in healthy people across ages. Using a J-beta primer mix together with a sample-barcoded 5' primer, a second PCR was run for roughly 6 to 11 cycles. A template-switch adaptor with 12 random nucleotides tagged each cDNA molecule. Using its own MiXCR run on the 5' RACE reads, TCRdb lists one record per CDR3 protein. The sample shows 600,000 to 800,000 distinct CDR3 sequences, under 25% of them seen only once. Healthy Caucasian individuals from Russia aged roughly 6 to 90 were enrolled as donors. Study findings and constraints: Donors of long life had a larger count of naive CD4+ cells and greater diversity than aged donors. Roughly linearly, TCR beta diversity per million T cells fell as age increased.

The TCR comes from a man between 65 and 85 years old in good health. Specimen: blood. The V gene is TRBV5-1, the J gene TRBJ1-5; the D is unclear. CDR3 protein: CASSLESPSNQPQHF. CDR3 DNA: TGCGCCAGCAGCTTGGAGTCACCTAGCAATCAGCCCCAGCATTTT.